Presented here are 9 T cell receptor beta chains from one specimen sequenced in a study of T cell responses to AZD1222 COVID-19 vaccine. Using immunoSEQ multiplex PCR, the repertoire was profiled, and TCRdb retains in-frame clones only, with some absent. In the table there are about 120,000 clones, roughly 82% of which are singletons. The sequencing here drew on peripheral blood, taken 28 days after the second AZD1222 dose. All receptors derive from an adult who received the AZD1222 COVID-19 vaccine.

The gene calls are TRBV7-2 and TRBJ1-1; D unresolved. This CDR3 is 13 amino acids long. Germline V gene lookup returns CDR1 SGHTA and CDR2 FQGNSA. Trimming took 4 bases from V and 4 from J, leaving 10 bases between them. For the CDR3, the DNA is TGTGCCAGCAGCTCATACAGCCGCACTGAAGCTTTCTTT. It codes for CASSSYSRTEAFF.

The chain uses TRBV28 and TRBJ2-1, with TRBD1 identical over 10 bases. The CDR3 contains 16 residues. Germline V gene lookup returns CDR1 MDHEN and CDR2 SYDVKM. V shed 6 bases, J shed 2 bases, and the junction held 7 bases outside the gene matches. The CDR3 reads CASSRQGARPYNEQFF. In DNA, the CDR3 is TGTGCCAGCAGCCGACAGGGGGCCCGGCCCTACAATGAGCAGTTCTTC. Looking up the rest from reference TRBV28 and TRBJ2-1 gives the full variable domain: DVKVTQSSRYLVKRTGEKVFLECVQDMDHENMFWYRQDPGLGLRLIYFSYDVKMKEKGDIPEGYSVSREKKERFSLILESASTNQTSMYLCASSRQGARPYNEQFFGPGTRLTVL.

This clone was found many times. The chain joins TRBV27 to TRBJ1-4; D is possibly TRBD1 (5 bases). The ends were cut back, 6 bases at V and 8 bases at J, with 13 bases in the middle. CDR3 length: 13 amino acids. Germline CDR1 is MNHEY and CDR2 is SMNVEV (reference sequence). CDR3 residues: CASSSGTGEKLFF. The CDR3 nucleotides read TGTGCCAGCAGCTCCGGGACTGGCGAAAAACTGTTTTTT.

Details on this clone: The DNA is left out, because the CDR3 cannot be placed on it with certainty; the CDR3 is given as TCRdb lists it. The chain employs TRBV7-9 and TRBJ2-1; TRBD1 reflects the table's D call only, with no check against the DNA. The CDR3 has 16 residues if both end residues are counted. Germline loops: CDR1 SEHNR, CDR2 FQNEAQ (reference sequence). CDR3 residues: CASSFGPGQGDNEQFF.

The gene calls are TRBV7-3 and TRBJ2-1, with D perhaps being TRBD1 or TRBD2 (5 bases each). V lost 5 bases and J 4 bases, leaving 15 bases between the germline ends. Germline CDR1 SGHTA, CDR2 FQGTGA. The CDR3 is 15 residues long. The CDR3 sequence: CASSPGTALYNEQFF. For the CDR3, the DNA is TGTGCCAGCAGCCCCGGGACGGCCTTATACAATGAGCAGTTCTTC.

The chain recombines TRBV4-3 with TRBJ2-3; 10 bases are shared with TRBD2. The CDR3 consists of 17 residues. Trimming removed 0 bases from V and 6 bases from J; junction bases left unmatched: 9. Germline CDR1 LGHNA, CDR2 YSLEER. Here the CDR3 reads CASSQDIQRGGLDTQYF. In DNA, the CDR3 is TGCGCCAGCAGCCAAGATATCCAGCGGGGGGGCCTCGATACGCAGTATTTT.

The V call is TRBV27, the J call TRBJ1-6; 7 bases are shared with TRBD1. Germline V CDR1 and CDR2: MNHEY, SMNVEV (reference sequence). The CDR3 runs to 16 residues. The J segment lost 10 bases and the V segment lost 0 bases, leaving 9 bases of the junction unmatched. Here the CDR3 reads CASSLSGTAAGSPLHF. CDR3 nucleotides: TGTGCCAGCAGTTTATCCGGGACAGCGGCGGGGTCACCCCTCCACTTT.

This clone occurred once. The chain couples TRBV29-1 to TRBJ2-2; 8 positions agree with TRBD2. The germline V gene has CDR1 SQVTM and CDR2 ANQGSEA. Trimming took 7 bases from V and 3 from J; bases not matched to a gene: 10. The length of the CDR3 is 15 residues. The CDR3 loop is CSAGGVSGDTGELFF. In DNA form, the CDR3 reads TGCAGCGCCGGGGGGGTAAGCGGGGACACCGGGGAGCTGTTTTTT.

V usage is TRBV5-6 and J usage is TRBJ2-3; 8 positions agree with TRBD1. The CDR3 runs to 16 residues. Germline loops: CDR1 SGHDT, CDR2 YYEEEE. V dropped 1 base and J dropped 1; count of bases not matched to a gene: 5. CDR3 residues: CASSLPGQGGTDTQYF. The CDR3 DNA reads as TGTGCCAGCAGCTTGCCCGGACAGGGTGGCACAGATACGCAGTATTTT.